This T cell receptor beta chain was recovered during a study of beta chain features in type 1 diabetes. Study at large: Cell yields, age and gender were similar between patients and healthy donors.

The V and J ends lost 3 bases and 2 bases respectively, with 18 bases between them. The germline gives CDR1 SGHRS, CDR2 YFSETQ. The CDR3 has 16 amino acids. Findings and limits, study-wide: The naive, central memory and Treg TCRB repertoires looked more alike in patients than they did in healthy donors. Type 1 diabetes patients had TCRB CDR3s that were shorter (moderately but significantly so) in all four CD4+ subsets.

This clone was seen a handful of times. What it binds is not known. Sequencing targeted expressed TCRB transcripts, as all isolated RNA had been reverse transcribed. Clones were read by immunoSEQ multiplex PCR, and TCRdb kept only the in-frame ones, dropping some. Of 280,000 or so clones listed, approximately 16% are singletons. Every single donor gave one heparinised blood draw, and these averaged about 100 mL. CD45RO/CCR7/CD25/CD127/CD95/CD27 separated CD4+ naive, central memory, regulatory and stem cell-like memory cells by sorting. The receptor's source is a man between 18 and 29 years old with type 1 diabetes. J is TRBJ2-7 and V is TRBV5-1; D perhaps matches TRBD1 (6 bases). What was sequenced was naive CD4+ T cells from blood. CDR3 bases: TGCGCCAGCAGCTCCGTGACACAGGGACGCGCCTACGAGCAGTACTTC. As protein: CASSSVTQGRAYEQYF.